These 4 T cell receptor beta chains were all obtained from the same sample, sequenced in a study of identical twins. Each CDR3 protein gets one entry after TCRdb re-called the 5' RACE reads with MiXCR. In the table there are around 1.7 million distinct CDR3 sequences, 32% of which are singletons. The sample was cord blood. The receptor set was obtained from a newborn girl in good health.

The rearrangement links TRBV2 to TRBJ2-4, with D perhaps TRBD2 (5 bases). Judging by the DNA end, TRBJ2-7 fits better; the J call may be wrong. Germline V gene data show CDR1 as SNHLY and CDR2 as FYNNEI. The CDR3 is made up of 14 amino acids. The DNA for the CDR3 is TGTGCCAGCAGTGATGGACTCCTAGCCCACGAGCAGTACTTC. Its protein product is CASSDGLLAHEQYF.

CDR3 DNA: TGTGCCAGCAGCCAAGTCCGGGGTACGAGGGGCGGCACAGATACGCAGTATTTT. Amino acid sequence: CASSQVRGTRGGTDTQYF. This rearrangement joins TRBV3-1 to TRBJ2-3; D could derive from TRBD1 or TRBD2 (5 bases each). This CDR3 spans 18 amino acids. V gave up 1 base and J gave up 1 base, with 18 bases separating them. CDR1 is LGHDT, CDR2 YNNKEL, per germline (reference sequence).

The table lists this clonotype with a few counts. V gene TRBV5-1 combines with J gene TRBJ1-2, with TRBD1 as a possible D gene (5 bases). Germline CDR1 reads SGHRS; CDR2 reads YFSETQ. Trimming stripped 0 bases from V and 4 bases from J, with 10 bases between. CDR3 size: 14 residues. CDR3: CASSLVGDPYGYTF. The CDR3 DNA reads as TGCGCCAGCAGCTTGGTTGGGGACCCCTATGGCTACACCTTC. Full variable domain (missing parts from reference TRBV5-1 and TRBJ1-2): KAGVTQTPRYLIKTRGQQVTLSCSPISGHRSVSWYQQTPGQGLQFLFEYFSETQRNKGNFPGRFSGRQFSNSRSEMNVSTLELGDSALYLCASSLVGDPYGYTFGSGTRLTVV.

The chain has TRBV2 and TRBJ2-7, with a tentative D call TRBD2 (5 bases). Germline lookup yields CDR1 SNHLY and CDR2 FYNNEI. The CDR3 runs 14 residues. The V end was cut by 4 bases, the J end by 7 bases, with 17 bases between. The CDR3 region is CASSVWTVNNEQYF. CDR3 sequence (DNA): TGTGCCAGCAGTGTCTGGACTGTAAACAATGAGCAGTACTTC. Together with reference TRBV2 and TRBJ2-7, the CDR3 gives the full variable domain: EPEVTQTPSHQVTQMGQEVILRCVPISNHLYFYWYRQILGQKVEFLVSFYNNEISEKSEIFDDQFSVERPDGSNFTLKIRSTKLEDSAMYFCASSVWTVNNEQYFGPGTRLTVT.